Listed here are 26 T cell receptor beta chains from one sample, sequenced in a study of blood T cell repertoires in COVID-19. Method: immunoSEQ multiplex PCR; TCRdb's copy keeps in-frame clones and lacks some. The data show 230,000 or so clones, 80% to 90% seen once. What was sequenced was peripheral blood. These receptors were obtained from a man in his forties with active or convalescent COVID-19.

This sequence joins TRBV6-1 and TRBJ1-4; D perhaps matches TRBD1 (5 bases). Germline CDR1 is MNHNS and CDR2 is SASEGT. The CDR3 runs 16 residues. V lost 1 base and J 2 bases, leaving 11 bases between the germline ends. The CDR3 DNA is TGTGCCAGCAGTGAAGAGGGGATAGGGACTAATGAAAAACTGTTTTTT. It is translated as CASSEEGIGTNEKLFF.

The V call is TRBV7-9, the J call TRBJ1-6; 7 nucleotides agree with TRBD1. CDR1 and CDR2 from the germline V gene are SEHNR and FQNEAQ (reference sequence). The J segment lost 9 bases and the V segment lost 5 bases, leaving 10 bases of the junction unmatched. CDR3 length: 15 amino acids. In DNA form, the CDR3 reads TGTGCCAGCAGCCCACCCCAGGGGGTCACTTCACCCCTCCACTTT. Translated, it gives CASSPPQGVTSPLHF.

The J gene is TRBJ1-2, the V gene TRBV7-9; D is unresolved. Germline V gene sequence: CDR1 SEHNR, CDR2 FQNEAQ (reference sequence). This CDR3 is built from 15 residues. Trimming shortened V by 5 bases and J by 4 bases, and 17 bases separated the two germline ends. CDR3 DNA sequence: TGTGCCAGCAGCACCGAGGGCAACCGGGGCTATGGCTACACCTTC. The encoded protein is CASSTEGNRGYGYTF.

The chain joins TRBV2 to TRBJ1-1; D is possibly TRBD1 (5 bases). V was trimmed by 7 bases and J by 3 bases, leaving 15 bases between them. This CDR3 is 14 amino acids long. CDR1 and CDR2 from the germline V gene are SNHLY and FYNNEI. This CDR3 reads CASNNQGGDTEAFF. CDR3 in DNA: TGTGCCAGCAACAATCAGGGCGGGGACACTGAAGCTTTCTTT.

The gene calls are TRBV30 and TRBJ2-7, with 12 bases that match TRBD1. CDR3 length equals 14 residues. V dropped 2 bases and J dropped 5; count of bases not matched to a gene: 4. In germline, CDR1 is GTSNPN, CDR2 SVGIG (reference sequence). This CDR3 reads CAWSLGQGANEQYF. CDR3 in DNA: TGTGCCTGGAGTTTGGGACAGGGGGCAAACGAGCAGTACTTC.

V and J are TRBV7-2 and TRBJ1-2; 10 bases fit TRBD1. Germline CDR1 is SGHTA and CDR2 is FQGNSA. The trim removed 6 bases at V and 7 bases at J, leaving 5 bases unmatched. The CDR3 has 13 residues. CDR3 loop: CASRGQGMFGYTF. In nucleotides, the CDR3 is TGTGCCAGCAGGGGACAGGGGATGTTTGGCTACACCTTC. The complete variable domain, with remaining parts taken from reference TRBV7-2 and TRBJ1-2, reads GAGVSQSPSNKVTEKGKDVELRCDPISGHTALYWYRQSLGQGLEFLIYFQGNSAPDKSGLPSDRFSAERTGGSVSTLTIQRTQQEDSAVYLCASRGQGMFGYTFGSGTRLTVV.

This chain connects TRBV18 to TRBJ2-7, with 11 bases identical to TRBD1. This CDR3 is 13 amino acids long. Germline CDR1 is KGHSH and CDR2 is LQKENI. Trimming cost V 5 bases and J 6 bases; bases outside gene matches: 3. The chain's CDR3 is CASSGGQGGEQYF. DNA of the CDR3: TGTGCCAGCTCAGGGGGACAGGGGGGCGAGCAGTACTTC.

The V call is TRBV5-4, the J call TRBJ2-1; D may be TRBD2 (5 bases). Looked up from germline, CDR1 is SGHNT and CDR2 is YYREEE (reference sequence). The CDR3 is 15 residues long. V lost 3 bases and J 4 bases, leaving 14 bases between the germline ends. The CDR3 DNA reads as TGTGCCAGCAGCTCGCGACTACTGAGTTACAATGAGCAGTTCTTC. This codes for CASSSRLLSYNEQFF.

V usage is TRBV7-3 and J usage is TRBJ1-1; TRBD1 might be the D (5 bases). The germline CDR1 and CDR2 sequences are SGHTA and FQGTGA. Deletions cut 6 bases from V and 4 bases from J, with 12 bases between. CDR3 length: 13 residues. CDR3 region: CASSGQGGTEAFF. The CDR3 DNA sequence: TGTGCCAGCAGTGGGCAGGGTGGCACTGAAGCTTTCTTT.

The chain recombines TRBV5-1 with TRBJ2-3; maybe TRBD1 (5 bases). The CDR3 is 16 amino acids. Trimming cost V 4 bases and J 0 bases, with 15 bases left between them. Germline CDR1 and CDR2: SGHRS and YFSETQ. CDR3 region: CASSTQGLESTDTQYF. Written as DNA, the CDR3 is TGCGCCAGCAGCACTCAGGGTCTCGAGAGCACAGATACGCAGTATTTT.

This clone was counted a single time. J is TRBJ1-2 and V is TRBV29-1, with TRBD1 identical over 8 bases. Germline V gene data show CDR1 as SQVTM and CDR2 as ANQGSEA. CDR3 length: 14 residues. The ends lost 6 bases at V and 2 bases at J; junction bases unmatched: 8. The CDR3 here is CSVEKGQGNYGYTF. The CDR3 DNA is TGCAGCGTGGAAAAAGGACAGGGAAACTATGGCTACACCTTC.

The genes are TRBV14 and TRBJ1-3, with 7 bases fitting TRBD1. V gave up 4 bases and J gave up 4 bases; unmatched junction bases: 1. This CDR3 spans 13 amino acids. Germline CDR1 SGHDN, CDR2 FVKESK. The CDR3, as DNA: TGTGCCAGCAGCCGGGACAGAGGAAACACCATATATTTT. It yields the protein CASSRDRGNTIYF.

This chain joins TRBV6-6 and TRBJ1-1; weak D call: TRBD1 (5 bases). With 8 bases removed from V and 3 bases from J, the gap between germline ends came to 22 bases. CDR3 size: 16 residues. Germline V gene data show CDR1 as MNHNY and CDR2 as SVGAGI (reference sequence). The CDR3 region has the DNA TGTGCCAGCTCTAAAAGCAGGGCCCGGGGGGACACTGAAGCTTTCTTT. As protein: CASSKSRARGDTEAFF.

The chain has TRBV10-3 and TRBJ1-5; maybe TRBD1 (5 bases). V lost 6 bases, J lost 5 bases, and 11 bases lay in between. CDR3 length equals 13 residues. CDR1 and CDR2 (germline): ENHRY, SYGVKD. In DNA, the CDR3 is TGTGCCATCAGAGCCGACAGTGATCAGCCCCAGCATTTT. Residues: CAIRADSDQPQHF.

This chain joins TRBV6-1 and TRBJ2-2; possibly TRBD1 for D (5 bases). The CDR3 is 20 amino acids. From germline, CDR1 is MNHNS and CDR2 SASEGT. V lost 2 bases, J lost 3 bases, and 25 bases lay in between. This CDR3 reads CASSEWGVYLGQSHTGELFF. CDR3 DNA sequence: TGTGCCAGCAGTGAATGGGGTGTGTATTTGGGGCAGTCTCACACCGGGGAGCTGTTTTTT.

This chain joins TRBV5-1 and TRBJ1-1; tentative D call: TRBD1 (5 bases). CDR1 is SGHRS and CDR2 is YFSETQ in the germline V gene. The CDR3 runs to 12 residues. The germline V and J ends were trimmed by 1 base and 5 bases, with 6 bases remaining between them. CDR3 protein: CASSLRGTEAFF. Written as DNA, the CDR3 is TGCGCCAGCAGCTTGAGGGGTACTGAAGCTTTCTTT.

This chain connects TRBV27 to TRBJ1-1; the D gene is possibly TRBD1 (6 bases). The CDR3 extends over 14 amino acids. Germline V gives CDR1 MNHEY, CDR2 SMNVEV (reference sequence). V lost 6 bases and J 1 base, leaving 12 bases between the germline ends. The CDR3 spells CASRGRQANTEAFF. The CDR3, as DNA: TGTGCCAGCAGGGGCAGACAGGCGAACACTGAAGCTTTCTTT.

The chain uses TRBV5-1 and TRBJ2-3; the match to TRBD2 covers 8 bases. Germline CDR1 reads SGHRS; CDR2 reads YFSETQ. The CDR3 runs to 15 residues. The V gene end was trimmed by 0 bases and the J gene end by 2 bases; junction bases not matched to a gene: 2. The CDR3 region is CASSLGLAITDTQYF. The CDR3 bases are TGCGCCAGCAGCTTGGGACTAGCGATCACAGATACGCAGTATTTT. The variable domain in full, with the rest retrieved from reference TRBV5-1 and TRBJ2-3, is KAGVTQTPRYLIKTRGQQVTLSCSPISGHRSVSWYQQTPGQGLQFLFEYFSETQRNKGNFPGRFSGRQFSNSRSEMNVSTLELGDSALYLCASSLGLAITDTQYFGPGTRLTVL.

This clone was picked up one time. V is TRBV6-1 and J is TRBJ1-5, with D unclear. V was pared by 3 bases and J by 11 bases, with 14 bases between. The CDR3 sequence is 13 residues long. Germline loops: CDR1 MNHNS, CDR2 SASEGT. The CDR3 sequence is CASSDGPKQAQHF. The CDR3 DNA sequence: TGTGCCAGCAGTGATGGTCCGAAGCAGGCCCAGCATTTT.

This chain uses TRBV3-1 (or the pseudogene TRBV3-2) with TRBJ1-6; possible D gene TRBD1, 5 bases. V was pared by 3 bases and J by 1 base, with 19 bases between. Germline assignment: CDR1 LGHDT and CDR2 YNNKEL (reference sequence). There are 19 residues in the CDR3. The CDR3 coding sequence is TGTGCCAGCAGCCACACCGCTCAGGGCGGGGGATCCTATAATTCACCCCTCCACTTT. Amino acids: CASSHTAQGGGSYNSPLHF.

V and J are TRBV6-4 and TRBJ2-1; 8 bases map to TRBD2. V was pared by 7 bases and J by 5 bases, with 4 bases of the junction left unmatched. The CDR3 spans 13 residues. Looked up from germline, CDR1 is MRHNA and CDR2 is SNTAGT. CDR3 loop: CASKAGGNNEQFF. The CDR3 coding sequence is TGTGCCAGCAAGGCGGGAGGTAACAATGAGCAGTTCTTC.

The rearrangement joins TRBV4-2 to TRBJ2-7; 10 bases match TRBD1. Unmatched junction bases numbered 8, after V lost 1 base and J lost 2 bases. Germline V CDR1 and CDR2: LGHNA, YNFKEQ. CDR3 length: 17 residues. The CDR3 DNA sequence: TGTGCCAGCAGCCAAGTCGGGACAGGGGCAGGTCCCTACGAGCAGTACTTC. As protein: CASSQVGTGAGPYEQYF.

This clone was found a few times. The CDR3 DNA sequence: TGTGCCAGCAGCTCTAAGCGGGGGGACCGTGAGCAGTTCTTC. It translates to CASSSKRGDREQFF. The chain uses TRBV13 and TRBJ2-1; 9 positions match TRBD2. The CDR3 runs 14 residues. The ends lost 4 bases at V and 9 bases at J; junction bases unmatched: 7. Germline CDR1 is PRHDT and CDR2 is FYEKMQ (reference sequence).

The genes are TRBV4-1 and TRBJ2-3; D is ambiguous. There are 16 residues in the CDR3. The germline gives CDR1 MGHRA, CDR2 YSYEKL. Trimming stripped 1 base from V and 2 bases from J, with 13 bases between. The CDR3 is CASSQVNLVHTDTQYF. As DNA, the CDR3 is TGCGCCAGCAGCCAAGTGAACCTCGTACACACAGATACGCAGTATTTT.

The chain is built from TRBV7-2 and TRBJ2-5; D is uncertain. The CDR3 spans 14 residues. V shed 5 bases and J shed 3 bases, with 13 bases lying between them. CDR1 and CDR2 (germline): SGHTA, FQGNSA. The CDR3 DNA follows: TGTGCCAGCAGCCCAAGAGGCCTGGAAGAGACCCAGTACTTC. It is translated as CASSPRGLEETQYF.

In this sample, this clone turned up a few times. CDR3 residues: CSVAAGNTEAFF. The CDR3 coding sequence is TGCAGCGTTGCGGCGGGGAACACTGAAGCTTTCTTT. The chain combines TRBV29-1 with TRBJ1-1; no definite D call. Germline loops: CDR1 SQVTM, CDR2 ANQGSEA. This CDR3 spans 12 amino acids. Trimming took 4 bases from V and 1 from J, leaving 7 bases between them.